The rows below give T cell receptor beta chains drawn from one sample of a study of a mutant IDH1 vaccine in newly diagnosed glioma. The antigens these receptors bind are not known. Profiled with immunoSEQ multiplex PCR; TCRdb holds only in-frame clones, not every one. The table records about 31,000 clones, approximately 80% of them present only once. The sequencing here drew on PBMCs, taken from a glioma patient whose treatment included an IDH1 peptide vaccine. The receptors stem from a woman aged 40 to 55 with glioma. Both conserved end residues are part of each CDR3. The D gene is left open where the match is weak. Clone sizes are given selectively: once, few, many, or a class where the clone is expanded.

V gene: TRBV30
D gene: .
clone size: .
J gene: TRBJ1-3
CDR3 protein: CAWSVLFGNTIYF
CDR3 DNA: TGTGCCTGGAGTGTACTATTTGGAAACACCATATATTTT

V gene: TRBV19
D gene: .
clone size: .
J gene: TRBJ2-3
CDR3 protein: CASSPQAGADTQYF
CDR3 DNA: TGTGCCAGTAGTCCCCAGGCGGGCGCAGATACGCAGTATTTT

V gene: TRBV19
D gene: .
clone size: .
J gene: TRBJ1-1
CDR3 protein: CARKDCTPLNTEAFF
CDR3 DNA: TGTGCCAGGAAAGACTGCACCCCCCTGAACACTGAAGCTTTCTTT

V gene: TRBV27
D gene: TRBD1
clone size: .
J gene: TRBJ2-7
CDR3 protein: CASSAGTGSYEQYF
CDR3 DNA: TGTGCCAGCAGTGCCGGGACAGGTTCATACGAGCAGTACTTC

V gene: TRBV4-1
D gene: .
clone size: few
J gene: TRBJ1-2
CDR3 protein: CASSQQGFYGYTF
CDR3 DNA: TGCGCCAGCAGTCAACAGGGTTTCTATGGCTACACCTTC

V gene: TRBV5-4
D gene: .
clone size: .
J gene: TRBJ2-6
CDR3 protein: CASRPGTGSSGANVLTF
CDR3 DNA: TGTGCCAGCAGACCAGGTACAGGGAGCTCTGGGGCCAACGTCCTGACTTTC

V gene: TRBV21-1
D gene: .
clone size: .
J gene: TRBJ1-5
CDR3 protein: CASSTGGFWQPQHF
CDR3 DNA: TGTGCCAGCAGCACAGGGGGTTTCTGGCAGCCCCAGCATTTT

V gene: TRBV7-2
D gene: TRBD1
clone size: .
J gene: TRBJ2-5
CDR3 protein: CASSSRQGSWETQYF
CDR3 DNA: TGTGCCAGCAGCTCAAGACAGGGCTCGTGGGAGACCCAGTACTTC

V gene: TRBV10-3
D gene: TRBD2
clone size: .
J gene: TRBJ2-5
CDR3 protein: CAISVVAGAPETQYF
CDR3 DNA: TGTGCCATCAGTGTGGTAGCGGGGGCTCCTGAGACCCAGTACTTC

V gene: TRBV12-5
D gene: .
clone size: .
J gene: TRBJ2-2
CDR3 protein: CASGLGTGELFF
CDR3 DNA: TGTGCTAGTGGTTTGGGGACCGGGGAGCTGTTTTTT

V gene: TRBV2
D gene: TRBD1
clone size: .
J gene: TRBJ1-6
CDR3 protein: CASSPTGYNSPLHF
CDR3 DNA: TGTGCCAGCTCTCCGACAGGGTATAATTCACCCCTCCACTTT

V gene: TRBV9
D gene: TRBD2
clone size: once
J gene: TRBJ2-3
CDR3 protein: CASSVVAGGQSTDTQYF
CDR3 DNA: TGTGCCAGCAGCGTAGTGGCGGGGGGCCAAAGCACAGATACGCAGTATTTT

V gene: TRBV30
D gene: .
clone size: .
J gene: TRBJ2-7
CDR3 protein: CAWSRTVYEQYF
CDR3 DNA: TGTGCCTGGAGCCGGACAGTCTACGAGCAGTACTTC

V gene: TRBV6-1
D gene: .
clone size: .
J gene: TRBJ1-1
CDR3 protein: CASSSNKGIREAFF
CDR3 DNA: TGTGCCAGCAGTAGCAACAAGGGTATACGGGAAGCTTTCTTT

V gene: TRBV5-1
D gene: .
clone size: .
J gene: TRBJ2-6
CDR3 protein: CASSRAGASGANVLTF
CDR3 DNA: TGCGCCAGCAGCCGGGCAGGGGCCTCTGGGGCCAACGTCCTGACTTTC